The 3 T cell receptor beta chains listed next were all sequenced from one sample in a study of cytomegalovirus exposure and HLA in healthy donors (dated by TCRdb to about 2017). Libraries were built with the immunoSEQ multiplex PCR assay. The multiplex PCR relied on a mix of 60 forward primers for TCR Vbeta segments and 13 reverse primers for TCR Jbeta segments. Sourced from immuneACCESS, this table was stored by TCRdb with only in-frame sequences that have V and J called. A share of the clones is absent; for the studies checked, an unresolved V gene accounts for under half, and the remainder has no known explanation. The sample's table lists a count of tens of thousands of clones. The ten most abundant clones make up more than 4.5% of the sample. Sequencing was performed on PBMCs. These receptors came from a human donor in good health.

The rearrangement uses TRBV6-5 and TRBJ1-2; D perhaps matches TRBD1 (6 bases). The CDR3 contains 12 residues. Germline V gene data show CDR1 as MNHEY and CDR2 as SVGAGI. Deletions cut 6 bases from V and 7 bases from J, with 12 bases between. The CDR3 here is CASRQGVGGYTF. The CDR3 coding sequence is TGTGCCAGCAGACAGGGTGTCGGTGGCTACACCTTC.

V and J are TRBV5-6 and TRBJ1-1, with 9 bases aligning to TRBD1. V lost 2 bases to trimming and J lost 4 bases; unmatched junction nucleotides: 9. The germline V gene has CDR1 SGHDT and CDR2 YYEEEE. This CDR3 is 16 amino acids long. The CDR3 region has the DNA TGTGCCAGCAGCTTTACACAGGGGGCGGTCGGCACTGAAGCTTTCTTT. Amino acid sequence: CASSFTQGAVGTEAFF.

With respect to this clone: One end of the junction varies from germline; a read error may be responsible. The chain is built from TRBV6-5 and TRBJ2-1; no clear D gene. The length of the CDR3 is 11 residues. Germline V gene lookup returns CDR1 MNHEY and CDR2 SVGAGI. As DNA, the CDR3 is TGTGCCAGAAGTTCATACAATGAGCAGTTCTTC. Encoded protein: CARSSYNEQFF.